Here is one T cell receptor (beta chain) with its context. The CDR3 runs 12 residues. Germline assignment: CDR1 GTSNPN and CDR2 SVGIG (reference sequence). J was trimmed by 4 bases and V by 4 bases; bases with no gene match: 4. This record comes from a study of T cell repertoires in cytomegalovirus infection. Across the whole study: Both a matching HLA type and CMV infection were indicated by public TCR beta signatures.

A single record per CDR3 protein comes from TCRdb applying MiXCR to the reads. The sample shows under 200,000 distinct CDR3 sequences, under 30% of them seen only once. This TCR was sampled from a human donor in good health (CMV status not recorded). Some clones in this sample may be carry-over from other donors' samples. Input material: PBMCs. V gene TRBV30 combines with J gene TRBJ2-7; 7 nucleotides align to TRBD1. CDR3 amino acids: CAWTGTEYEQYF. CDR3 nucleotide sequence: TGTGCCTGGACCGGGACAGAGTACGAGCAGTACTTC. Filled out from reference TRBV30 and TRBJ2-7, the complete variable domain reads SQTIHQWPATLVQPVGSPLSLECTVEGTSNPNLYWYRQAAGRGLQLLFYSVGIGQISSEVPQNLSASRPQDRQFILSSKKLLLSDSGFYLCAWTGTEYEQYFGPGTRLTVT.